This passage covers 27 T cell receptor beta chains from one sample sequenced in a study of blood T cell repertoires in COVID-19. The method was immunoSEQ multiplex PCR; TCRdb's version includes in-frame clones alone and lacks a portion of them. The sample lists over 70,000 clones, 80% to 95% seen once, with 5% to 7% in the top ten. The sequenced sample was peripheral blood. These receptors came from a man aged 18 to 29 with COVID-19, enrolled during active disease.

The CDR3 coding sequence is TGTGCCAGCAGTTACTCGCTACTAACTAATGAAAAACTGTTTTTT. Its protein is CASSYSLLTNEKLFF. The V and J genes are TRBV6-2 or TRBV6-3 and TRBJ1-4; D unclear. This CDR3 comprises 15 residues. V was trimmed by 0 bases and J by 1 base, leaving 6 bases between them. Per germline, CDR1 MNHEY and CDR2 SVGEGT.

CDR3 in amino acids: CSASRDFGDQYF. CDR3 nucleotide sequence: TGCAGTGCTAGTAGGGACTTCGGGGACCAGTACTTC. This chain links TRBV20-1 with TRBJ2-5, with D possibly being TRBD2 (6 bases). Germline-derived CDR1 and CDR2 are DFQATT and SNEGSKA (reference sequence). This CDR3 comprises 12 residues. The V and J ends lost 3 bases and 10 bases respectively, with 15 bases between them.

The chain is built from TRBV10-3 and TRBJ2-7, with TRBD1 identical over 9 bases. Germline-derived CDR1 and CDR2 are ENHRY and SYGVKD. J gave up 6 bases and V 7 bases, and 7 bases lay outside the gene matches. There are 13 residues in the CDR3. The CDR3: CAIKRDRDREQYF. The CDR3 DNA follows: TGTGCCATCAAACGGGACAGGGATCGCGAGCAGTACTTC.

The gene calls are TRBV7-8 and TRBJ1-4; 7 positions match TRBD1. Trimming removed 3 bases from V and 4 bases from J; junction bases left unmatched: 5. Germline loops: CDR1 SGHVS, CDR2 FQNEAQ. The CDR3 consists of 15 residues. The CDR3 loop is CASSFGTAFNEKLFF. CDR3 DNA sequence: TGTGCCAGCAGCTTTGGGACAGCCTTTAATGAAAAACTGTTTTTT. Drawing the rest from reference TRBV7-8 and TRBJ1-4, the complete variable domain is GAGVSQSPRYKVAKRGQDVALRCDPISGHVSLFWYQQALGQGPEFLTYFQNEAQLDKSGLPSDRFFAERPEGSVSTLKIQRTQQEDSAVYLCASSFGTAFNEKLFFGSGTQLSVL.

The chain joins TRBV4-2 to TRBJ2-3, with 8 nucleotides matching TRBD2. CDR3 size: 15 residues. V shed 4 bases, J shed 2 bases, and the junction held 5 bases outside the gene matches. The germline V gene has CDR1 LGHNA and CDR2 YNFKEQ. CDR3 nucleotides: TGTGCCAGCAGCCTGACTAGCGCCTACACAGATACGCAGTATTTT. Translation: CASSLTSAYTDTQYF.

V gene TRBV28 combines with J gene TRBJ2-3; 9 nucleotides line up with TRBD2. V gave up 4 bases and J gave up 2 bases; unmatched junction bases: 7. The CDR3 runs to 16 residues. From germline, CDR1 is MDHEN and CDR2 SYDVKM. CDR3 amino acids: CASSSTRLAATDTQYF. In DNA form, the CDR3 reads TGTGCCAGCAGTTCCACCAGACTAGCGGCCACAGATACGCAGTATTTT.

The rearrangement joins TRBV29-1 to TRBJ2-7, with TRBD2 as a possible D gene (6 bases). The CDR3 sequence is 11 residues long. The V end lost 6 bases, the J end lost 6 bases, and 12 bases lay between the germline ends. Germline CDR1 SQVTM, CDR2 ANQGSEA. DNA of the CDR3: TGCAGCGTCGAAACTAGCCCCGAGCAGTACTTC. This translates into CSVETSPEQYF.

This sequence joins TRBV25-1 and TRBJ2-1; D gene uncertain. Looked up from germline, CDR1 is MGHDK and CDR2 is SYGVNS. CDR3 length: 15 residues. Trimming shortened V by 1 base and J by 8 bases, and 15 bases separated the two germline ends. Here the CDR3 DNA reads TGTGCCAGCAGTGAATCCTTAGGCAGCGTCCATGAGCAGTTCTTC. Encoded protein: CASSESLGSVHEQFF. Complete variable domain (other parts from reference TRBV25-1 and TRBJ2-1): EADIYQTPRYLVIGTGKKITLECSQTMGHDKMYWYQQDPGMELHLIHYSYGVNSTEKGDLSSESTVSRIRTEHFPLTLESARPSHTSQYLCASSESLGSVHEQFFGPGTRLTVL.

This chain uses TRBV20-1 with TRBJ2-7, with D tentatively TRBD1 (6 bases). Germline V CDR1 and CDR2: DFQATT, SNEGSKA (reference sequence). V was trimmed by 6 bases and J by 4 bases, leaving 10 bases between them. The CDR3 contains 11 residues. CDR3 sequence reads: CSAPTGYEQYF. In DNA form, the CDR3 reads TGCAGTGCGCCAACAGGGTACGAGCAGTACTTC.

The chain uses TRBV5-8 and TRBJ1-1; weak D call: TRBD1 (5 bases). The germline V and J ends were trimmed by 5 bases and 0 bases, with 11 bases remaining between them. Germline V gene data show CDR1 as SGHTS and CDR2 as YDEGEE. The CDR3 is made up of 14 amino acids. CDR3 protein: CASRRTRMNTEAFF. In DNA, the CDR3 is TGTGCCAGCAGAAGGACAAGGATGAACACTGAAGCTTTCTTT. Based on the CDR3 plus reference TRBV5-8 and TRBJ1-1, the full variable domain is EAGVTQSPTHLIKTRGQQATLRCSPISGHTSVYWYQQALGLGLQFLLWYDEGEERNRGNFPPRFSGRQFPNYSSELNVNALELEDSALYLCASRRTRMNTEAFFGQGTRLTVV.

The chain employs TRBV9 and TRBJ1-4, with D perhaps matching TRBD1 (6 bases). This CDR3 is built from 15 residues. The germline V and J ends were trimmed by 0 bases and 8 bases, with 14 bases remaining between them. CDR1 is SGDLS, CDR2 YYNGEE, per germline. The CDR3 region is CASSVEGGREEKLFF. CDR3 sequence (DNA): TGTGCCAGCAGCGTAGAGGGGGGGCGAGAGGAAAAACTGTTTTTT.

CDR3 sequence reads: CASSIDPPPSNIQYF. CDR3 bases: TGTGCCAGTAGTATAGATCCCCCCCCCTCAAACATTCAGTACTTC. The chain uses TRBV19 and TRBJ2-4; unclear D gene. The V gene's germline CDR1 is LNHDA and CDR2 SQIVND (reference sequence). CDR3 size: 15 residues. Deletions cut 0 bases from V and 6 bases from J, with 12 bases between.

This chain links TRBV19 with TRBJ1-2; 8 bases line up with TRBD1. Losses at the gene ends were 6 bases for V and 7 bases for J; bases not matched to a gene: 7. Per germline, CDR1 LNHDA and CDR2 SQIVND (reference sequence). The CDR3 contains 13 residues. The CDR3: CASSTTGAVGYTF. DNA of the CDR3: TGTGCCAGTAGCACGACAGGGGCGGTTGGCTACACCTTC.

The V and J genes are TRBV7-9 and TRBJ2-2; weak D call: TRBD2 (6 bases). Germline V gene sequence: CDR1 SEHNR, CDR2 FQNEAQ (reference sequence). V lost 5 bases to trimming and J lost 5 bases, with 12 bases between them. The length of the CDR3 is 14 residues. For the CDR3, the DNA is TGTGCCAGCAGCCGGGACTTTTCAACCGGGGAGCTGTTTTTT. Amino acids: CASSRDFSTGELFF.

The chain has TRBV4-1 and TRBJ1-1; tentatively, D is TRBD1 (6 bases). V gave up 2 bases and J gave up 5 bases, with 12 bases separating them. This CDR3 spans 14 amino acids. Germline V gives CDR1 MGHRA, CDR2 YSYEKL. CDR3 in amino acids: CASSQRGAPTEAFF. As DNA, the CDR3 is TGCGCCAGCAGCCAACGGGGGGCGCCAACTGAAGCTTTCTTT.

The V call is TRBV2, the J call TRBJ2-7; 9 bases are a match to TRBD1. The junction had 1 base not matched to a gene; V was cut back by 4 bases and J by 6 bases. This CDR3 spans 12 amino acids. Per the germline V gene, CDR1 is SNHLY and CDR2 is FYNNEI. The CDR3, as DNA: TGTGCCAGCAGTGGGACAGGGGTCGAGCAGTACTTC. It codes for CASSGTGVEQYF. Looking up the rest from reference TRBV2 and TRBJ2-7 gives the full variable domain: EPEVTQTPSHQVTQMGQEVILRCVPISNHLYFYWYRQILGQKVEFLVSFYNNEISEKSEIFDDQFSVERPDGSNFTLKIRSTKLEDSAMYFCASSGTGVEQYFGPGTRLTVT.

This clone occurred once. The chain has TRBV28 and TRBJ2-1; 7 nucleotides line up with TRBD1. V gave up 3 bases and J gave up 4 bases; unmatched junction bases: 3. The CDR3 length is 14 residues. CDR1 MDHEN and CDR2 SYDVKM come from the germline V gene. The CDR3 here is CASSLTGPYNEQFF. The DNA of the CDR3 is TGTGCCAGCAGTTTGACAGGGCCATACAATGAGCAGTTCTTC.

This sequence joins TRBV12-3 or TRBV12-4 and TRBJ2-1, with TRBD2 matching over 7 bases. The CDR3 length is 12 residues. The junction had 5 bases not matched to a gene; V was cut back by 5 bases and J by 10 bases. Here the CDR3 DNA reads TGTGCCAGCAGTATAAGAGCGGGAGAGCAGTTCTTC. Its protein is CASSIRAGEQFF.

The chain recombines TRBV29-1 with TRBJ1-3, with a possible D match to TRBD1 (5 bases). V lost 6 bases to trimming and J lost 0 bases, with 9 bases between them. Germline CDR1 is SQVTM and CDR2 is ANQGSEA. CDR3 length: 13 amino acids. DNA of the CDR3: TGCAGCGTCGCAGGGTTCTCTGGAAACACCATATATTTT. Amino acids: CSVAGFSGNTIYF.

In DNA, the CDR3 is TGTGCCAGCACCCCGGACAGGGGATCCTATGGCTACACCTTC. This translates into CASTPDRGSYGYTF. This sequence joins TRBV6-5 and TRBJ1-2, with TRBD1 matching over 9 bases. Germline V lookup: CDR1 MNHEY, CDR2 SVGAGI. CDR3 length: 14 amino acids. Trimming cost V 7 bases and J 4 bases; bases outside gene matches: 7.

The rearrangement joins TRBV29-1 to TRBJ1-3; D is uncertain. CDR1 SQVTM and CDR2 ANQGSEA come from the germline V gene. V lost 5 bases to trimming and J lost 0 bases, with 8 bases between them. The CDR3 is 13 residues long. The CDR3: CSVRLSSGNTIYF. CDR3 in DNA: TGCAGCGTTAGACTGAGCTCTGGAAACACCATATATTTT. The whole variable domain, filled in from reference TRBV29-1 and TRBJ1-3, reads SAVISQKPSRDICQRGTSLTIQCQVDSQVTMMFWYRQQPGQSLTLIATANQGSEATYESGFVIDKFPISRPNLTFSTLTVSNMSPEDSSIYLCSVRLSSGNTIYFGEGSWLTVV.

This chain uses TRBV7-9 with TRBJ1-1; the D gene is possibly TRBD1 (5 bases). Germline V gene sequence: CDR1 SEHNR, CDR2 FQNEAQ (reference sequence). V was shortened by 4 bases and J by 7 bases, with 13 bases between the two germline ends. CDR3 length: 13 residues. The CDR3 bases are TGTGCCAGCAGCTCCAGGGTAGCAGATGAAGCTTTCTTT. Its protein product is CASSSRVADEAFF.

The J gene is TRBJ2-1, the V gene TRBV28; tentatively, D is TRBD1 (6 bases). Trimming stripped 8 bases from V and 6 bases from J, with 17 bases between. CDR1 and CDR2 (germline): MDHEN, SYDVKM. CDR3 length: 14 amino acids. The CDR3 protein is CASHRADRRNEQFF. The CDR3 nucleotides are TGTGCCAGCCACAGGGCAGATCGGCGCAATGAGCAGTTCTTC.

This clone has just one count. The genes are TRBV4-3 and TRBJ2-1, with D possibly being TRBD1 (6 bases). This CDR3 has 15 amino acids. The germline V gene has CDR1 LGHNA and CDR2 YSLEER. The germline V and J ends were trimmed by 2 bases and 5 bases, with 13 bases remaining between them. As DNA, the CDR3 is TGCGCCAGCAGCCAACCCACCCCAGGGGACAATGAGCAGTTCTTC. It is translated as CASSQPTPGDNEQFF.

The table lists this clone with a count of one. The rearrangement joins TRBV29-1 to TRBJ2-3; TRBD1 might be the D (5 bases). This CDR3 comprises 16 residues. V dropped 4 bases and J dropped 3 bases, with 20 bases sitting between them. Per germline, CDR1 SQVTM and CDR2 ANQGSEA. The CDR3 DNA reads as TGCAGCGTTGTGCTTCAGAAGGGGATCGTAACAGATACGCAGTATTTT. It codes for CSVVLQKGIVTDTQYF.

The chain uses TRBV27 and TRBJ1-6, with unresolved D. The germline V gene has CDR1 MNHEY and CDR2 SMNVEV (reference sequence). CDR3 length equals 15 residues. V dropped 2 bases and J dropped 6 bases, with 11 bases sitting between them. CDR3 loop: CASSLRQGGNSPLHF. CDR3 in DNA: TGTGCCAGCAGTTTAAGACAAGGAGGTAATTCACCCCTCCACTTT.

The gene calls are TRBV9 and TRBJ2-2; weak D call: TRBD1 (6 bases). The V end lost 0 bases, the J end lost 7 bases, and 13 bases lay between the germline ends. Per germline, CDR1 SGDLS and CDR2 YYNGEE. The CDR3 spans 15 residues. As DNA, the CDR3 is TGTGCCAGCAGCGTAGATAACAGGGATTACGGGGAGCTGTTTTTT. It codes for CASSVDNRDYGELFF. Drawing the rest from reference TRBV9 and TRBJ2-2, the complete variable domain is DSGVTQTPKHLITATGQRVTLRCSPRSGDLSVYWYQQSLDQGLQFLIQYYNGEERAKGNILERFSAQQFPDLHSELNLSSLELGDSALYFCASSVDNRDYGELFFGEGSRLTVL.